The 21 T cell receptor beta chains below were found in one sample sequenced in a study of blood T cells in healthy people across ages. Combining a sample-barcoded 5' primer with a J-beta primer mix, a second PCR ran for roughly 7 to 12 cycles. Each CDR3 protein is one row after TCRdb ran MiXCR on the 5' RACE reads. The repertoire includes roughly 900,000 distinct CDR3 sequences, around 48% of them detected once, and around an eighth sits in the top ten. Sequencing was done on a sample of blood. The receptors originated from a man aged 30 to 39 in good health.

This rearrangement joins TRBV9 to TRBJ2-5; possible D gene TRBD1, 5 bases. The last part of the DNA fits TRBJ2-7 better; the J call may be wrong. The CDR3 consists of 14 residues. CDR1 is SGDLS and CDR2 is YYNGEE in the germline V gene. The DNA of the CDR3 is TGTGCCAGCAGCGTAGATTCAGGGATTGACGAGCAGTACTTC. Its translation: CASSVDSGIDEQYF.

This CDR3 reads CASSPGQPYSNQPQHF. CDR3 DNA sequence: TGTGCCAGCTCACCAGGACAGCCTTATAGCAATCAGCCCCAGCATTTT. V is TRBV18 and J is TRBJ1-5, with a tentative D call TRBD1 (6 bases). Trimming took off 2 bases at V and 0 bases at J, with 11 bases between the two ends. CDR3 length: 16 residues. CDR1 and CDR2 (germline): KGHSH, LQKENI.

The chain combines TRBV3-1 with TRBJ2-7, with TRBD1 identical over 9 bases. After removal of 4 bases from V and 3 bases from J, the junction contained 4 bases not matched to a gene. Per the germline V gene, CDR1 is LGHDT and CDR2 is YNNKEL (reference sequence). The CDR3 consists of 14 residues. CDR3 in amino acids: CASSRETGGYEQYF. As DNA, the CDR3 is TGTGCCAGCAGCCGAGAGACAGGGGGCTACGAGCAGTACTTC.

The chain employs TRBV5-6 and TRBJ2-4, with D possibly TRBD2 on 5 matching bases. This CDR3 comprises 13 residues. Trimming left V 2 bases short and J 5 bases short, with 8 bases between. Germline CDR1 is SGHDT and CDR2 is YYEEEE. The CDR3 region has the DNA TGTGCCAGCAGCTTCGCGGGCGAAAACATTCAGTACTTC. This translates into CASSFAGENIQYF.

This clonotype showed up just a few times. The chain joins TRBV7-2 to TRBJ1-6, with 7 bases that match TRBD1. Germline V gene lookup returns CDR1 SGHTA and CDR2 FQGNSA. The CDR3 runs to 15 residues. With 4 bases clipped from V and 7 bases from J, the junction kept 7 bases outside the gene matches. The CDR3 is CASSSYSGGNSPLHF. The CDR3 DNA reads TGTGCCAGCAGCTCGTATTCAGGGGGGAATTCACCCCTCCACTTT.

This clonotype was seen a few times. The chain is built from TRBV12-3 or TRBV12-4 and TRBJ1-5; unclear D gene. This CDR3 contains 12 residues. V was clipped by 1 base and J by 7 bases, with 5 bases between them. The CDR3: CASSLDRQPQHF. CDR3 coding DNA: TGTGCCAGCAGTTTAGATAGGCAGCCCCAGCATTTT.

The chain employs TRBV6-2 or TRBV6-3 and TRBJ2-2; 9 bases map to TRBD2. The junction had 5 bases not matched to a gene; V was cut back by 6 bases and J by 3 bases. The CDR3 totals 15 residues. Germline loops: CDR1 MNHEY, CDR2 SVGEGT. CDR3 region: CASSVAGADTGELFF. CDR3 in DNA: TGTGCCAGCAGCGTAGCGGGGGCGGACACCGGGGAGCTGTTTTTT.

This sequence joins TRBV7-3 and TRBJ1-1; 8 bases are a match to TRBD1. CDR1 is SGHTA, CDR2 FQGTGA, per germline. The CDR3 totals 13 residues. The trim removed 4 bases at V and 11 bases at J, leaving 9 bases unmatched. CDR3 sequence reads: CASSSGQGRAAFF. DNA for the CDR3: TGTGCCAGCAGCTCTGGACAGGGAAGAGCGGCTTTCTTT.

This clonotype was picked up a small number of times. At one end, the junction sequence differs from germline, possibly due to a read error. This chain links TRBV3-1 with TRBJ1-6; D gene uncertain. Germline CDR1 is LGHDT and CDR2 is YNNKEL (reference sequence). The CDR3 has 15 amino acids. The CDR3 DNA sequence: TGTGCCAGCAGCCAAGAGGGTATTCAGAATTCACCCCCCCACTTT. This translates into CASSQEGIQNSPPHF.

V and J are TRBV3-1 and TRBJ1-2, with D possibly matching TRBD1 (5 bases). The V and J ends lost 0 bases and 4 bases respectively, with 18 bases between them. The CDR3 contains 17 residues. The germline V gene encodes CDR1 LGHDT and CDR2 YNNKEL (reference sequence). CDR3 protein: CASSQESLFRQPYGYTF. The DNA for the CDR3 is TGTGCCAGCAGCCAAGAATCATTGTTTAGACAGCCCTATGGCTACACCTTC.

This clonotype was detected only a few times. The chain links TRBV2 to TRBJ2-3; D is possibly TRBD1 (5 bases). The V gene lost 5 bases and the J gene lost 0 bases, with 15 bases spanning the gap. CDR1 and CDR2 from the germline V gene are SNHLY and FYNNEI. The CDR3 extends over 16 amino acids. The CDR3, as DNA: TGTGCCAGCAGTTCGGTTGGGGCAGGTAGCACAGATACGCAGTATTTT. The encoded protein is CASSSVGAGSTDTQYF.

The chain uses TRBV10-2 and TRBJ2-5; TRBD2 agrees at 12 bases. Germline CDR1 and CDR2: WSHSY and SAAADI. Trimming took 7 bases from V and 4 from J; bases not matched to a gene: 4. This CDR3 contains 14 residues. CDR3 sequence (DNA): TGCGCCAGCACGACTAGCGGGGGTTTAGAGACCCAGTACTTC. Its protein is CASTTSGGLETQYF.

J is TRBJ1-2 and V is TRBV3-1; 9 positions match TRBD1. V lost 4 bases and J lost 4; bases outside the gene matches: 4. The germline V gene has CDR1 LGHDT and CDR2 YNNKEL (reference sequence). The CDR3 runs to 14 residues. Written as DNA, the CDR3 is TGTGCCAGCAGCCGGGACAGGGCTCCCTATGGCTACACCTTC. Its translation: CASSRDRAPYGYTF.

This clonotype was seen only a few times. The chain couples TRBV27 to TRBJ2-7, with TRBD2 matching 11 bases. From germline, CDR1 is MNHEY and CDR2 SMNVEV (reference sequence). V gave up 3 bases and J gave up 4 bases; unmatched junction bases: 8. The CDR3 totals 16 residues. The CDR3 DNA reads as TGTGCCAGCAGTTTGGGTCTAGCGGGGGGCGGGTACGAGCAGTACTTC. Its protein product is CASSLGLAGGGYEQYF.

The chain couples TRBV12-5 to TRBJ2-3, with D maybe TRBD1 (6 bases). Trimming stripped 1 base from V and 0 bases from J, with 17 bases between. In germline, CDR1 is LGHNT, CDR2 FRNRAP. The CDR3 contains 18 residues. The CDR3 DNA reads TGTGCTAGTGGTTTGGCCCTGACAGGTTCCTATAGCACAGATACGCAGTATTTT. As protein: CASGLALTGSYSTDTQYF.

This clonotype was found many times. CDR3 sequence: CASSSGLPSYNEQFF. The CDR3 nucleotides read TGTGCCAGCAGTTCTGGACTGCCCTCCTACAATGAGCAGTTCTTC. The chain couples TRBV27 to TRBJ2-1; a possible D gene is TRBD2 (5 bases). Germline-derived CDR1 and CDR2 are MNHEY and SMNVEV (reference sequence). Trimming took 4 bases from V and 0 from J, leaving 10 bases between them. The CDR3 runs to 15 residues.

The CDR3 coding sequence is TGTGCCAGCAGCCAAAGGGACAGGGGGGAAAAACTGTTTTTT. It yields the protein CASSQRDRGEKLFF. The V call is TRBV4-2, the J call TRBJ1-4; 11 bases agree with TRBD1. CDR1 is LGHNA, CDR2 YNFKEQ, per germline. This CDR3 comprises 14 residues. Trimming at V came to 2 bases and at J to 8 bases, leaving 1 base not matched to a gene.

The chain couples TRBV20-1 to TRBJ2-7; 12 bases are shared with TRBD2. The germline V gene encodes CDR1 DFQATT and CDR2 SNEGSKA (reference sequence). The ends lost 1 base at V and 7 bases at J; junction bases unmatched: 8. This CDR3 has 15 residues. DNA of the CDR3: TGCAGTGCTAGAGGACTAGCGGGGGACACCGGGGAGCAGTACTTC. Translating it yields CSARGLAGDTGEQYF.

J is TRBJ1-1 and V is TRBV28; 7 nucleotides match TRBD1. V lost 6 bases to trimming and J lost 4 bases; unmatched junction nucleotides: 11. The germline V gene has CDR1 MDHEN and CDR2 SYDVKM. This CDR3 contains 15 residues. The DNA for the CDR3 is TGTGCCAGCAGCCCTACGAGGGGGCTCGGCACTGAAGCTTTCTTT. It is translated as CASSPTRGLGTEAFF.

A word on this clonotype: The junction and the germline gene differ at one end; a read error may be behind it. The chain combines TRBV6-2 or TRBV6-3 with TRBJ2-6; D unclear. This CDR3 has 18 residues. Germline V lookup: CDR1 MNHEY, CDR2 SVGEGT. The CDR3 coding sequence is TGTGCCAGCAGTTACTCCGGAGAGCCAAACTCTGGGGTCAACGTCCTGACTTTC. Its protein is CASSYSGEPNSGVNVLTF.

V gene TRBV6-5 combines with J gene TRBJ2-1; the match to TRBD2 covers 7 bases. In germline, CDR1 is MNHEY, CDR2 SVGAGI. Germline trimming cut 6 bases from V and 6 bases from J; bases unmatched to any gene: 8. This CDR3 is 14 amino acids long. Written as DNA, the CDR3 is TGTGCCAGCAGGGCCGGACTAGTCCCCAATGAGCAGTTCTTC. Its protein product is CASRAGLVPNEQFF.